Below, 30 T cell receptor beta chains from the same sample are listed, as sequenced in a study of cytomegalovirus exposure and HLA in healthy donors. A multiplex PCR was run with 60 Vbeta primers and 13 Jbeta primers. Data came from immunoSEQ multiplex PCR; TCRdb stores just in-frame clones and leaves some out. The table includes approximately 130,000 clones, 87% detected once. Material for sequencing was PBMCs. Receptor source: a woman younger than 45 in good health and CMV-seronegative.

This clone was seen a single time. The chain joins TRBV11-1 to TRBJ2-7; the D gene is possibly TRBD1 (6 bases). Per germline, CDR1 SGHAT and CDR2 FQDESV (reference sequence). There are 14 residues in the CDR3. V was pared by 2 bases and J by 3 bases, with 11 bases between. CDR3: CASSLQEGGYEQYF. The CDR3 nucleotides are TGTGCCAGCAGCTTACAGGAAGGGGGCTACGAGCAGTACTTC. Full variable domain (missing parts from reference TRBV11-1 and TRBJ2-7): EAEVAQSPRYKITEKSQAVAFWCDPISGHATLYWYRQILGQGPELLVQFQDESVVDDSQLPKDRFSAERLKGVDSTLKIQPAELGDSAMYLCASSLQEGGYEQYFGPGTRLTVT.

This clone appeared a single time. The chain links TRBV5-4 to TRBJ1-4, with 8 bases fitting TRBD1. The V gene's germline CDR1 is SGHNT and CDR2 YYREEE (reference sequence). Germline trimming cut 3 bases from V and 7 bases from J; bases unmatched to any gene: 5. This CDR3 spans 14 amino acids. The CDR3 region has the DNA TGTGCCAGCAGCTCGGGACAGGAGGTTGAAAAACTGTTTTTT. Protein sequence: CASSSGQEVEKLFF. Together with reference TRBV5-4 and TRBJ1-4, the CDR3 gives the full variable domain: ETGVTQSPTHLIKTRGQQVTLRCSSQSGHNTVSWYQQALGQGPQFIFQYYREEENGRGNFPPRFSGLQFPNYSSELNVNALELDDSALYLCASSSGQEVEKLFFGSGTQLSVL.

This clone was seen a handful of times. The J gene is TRBJ1-1, the V gene TRBV29-1, with D possibly matching TRBD1 (5 bases). V was shortened by 4 bases and J by 2 bases, with 14 bases between the two germline ends. Germline assignment: CDR1 SQVTM and CDR2 ANQGSEA. The CDR3 sequence is 14 residues long. The chain's CDR3 is CSVGLTDTNTEAFF. CDR3 DNA: TGCAGCGTTGGCCTCACGGACACCAACACTGAAGCTTTCTTT.

The chain employs TRBV5-1 and TRBJ2-2, with 16 positions matching TRBD2. V was pared by 4 bases and J by 4 bases, with 16 bases of the junction left unmatched. Germline values: CDR1 SGHRS, CDR2 YFSETQ. This CDR3 has 21 residues. The CDR3 nucleotides are TGCGCCAGCAGCGTAAGACCCCCGGGACTAGCGGGAGGGCCCTTCACCGGGGAGCTGTTTTTT. Translation gives CASSVRPPGLAGGPFTGELFF.

The chain couples TRBV27 to TRBJ2-7, with 8 bases identical to TRBD1. There are 15 residues in the CDR3. In germline, CDR1 is MNHEY, CDR2 SMNVEV (reference sequence). Trimming took 2 bases from V and 0 from J; bases not matched to a gene: 3. CDR3 in amino acids: CASSLRGTGSYEQYF. The CDR3 nucleotides read TGTGCCAGCAGTTTAAGAGGGACAGGCTCCTACGAGCAGTACTTC.

J is TRBJ2-2 and V is TRBV19; D perhaps matches TRBD1 (5 bases). The CDR3 has 15 amino acids. V shed 2 bases and J shed 6 bases, with 13 bases lying between them. Germline assignment: CDR1 LNHDA and CDR2 SQIVND (reference sequence). Here the CDR3 reads CASSILTRDSGELFF. The CDR3 bases are TGTGCCAGTAGTATACTTACCAGGGATTCCGGGGAGCTGTTTTTT.

This clone occurred a few times. The V call is TRBV18, the J call TRBJ1-1; D not certain. The germline V gene encodes CDR1 KGHSH and CDR2 LQKENI. V was clipped by 1 base and J by 1 base, with 13 bases between them. The CDR3 spans 16 residues. The CDR3 DNA reads TGTGCCAGCTCACCACGGTTAGCAGACGAGAACACTGAAGCTTTCTTT. As protein: CASSPRLADENTEAFF.

The chain employs TRBV9 and TRBJ2-5; possible D gene TRBD1, 6 bases. Trimming removed 4 bases from V and 5 bases from J, with 12 bases in between. There are 13 residues in the CDR3. Germline-derived CDR1 and CDR2 are SGDLS and YYNGEE. CDR3 in amino acids: CASSFLQGETQYF. The CDR3 region has the DNA TGTGCCAGCAGCTTCCTCCAGGGGGAGACCCAGTACTTC.

Written as DNA, the CDR3 is TGTGCACTTACGGGTTTCAGCTCCTACGAGCAGTACTTC. Its translation: CALTGFSSYEQYF. This chain links TRBV30 with TRBJ2-5; D is unresolved. The J call may be faulty, since TRBJ2-7 better matches the DNA end. Germline CDR1 reads GTSNPN; CDR2 reads SVGIG (reference sequence). The CDR3 consists of 13 residues.

The CDR3: CASSQRRTSGNYEQYF. The CDR3 DNA reads TGTGCCAGCAGCCAGCGGAGGACTAGCGGGAACTACGAGCAGTACTTC. The genes are TRBV9 and TRBJ2-7; 12 bases map to TRBD2. The CDR3 runs 16 residues. Germline V gene data show CDR1 as SGDLS and CDR2 as YYNGEE. J was trimmed by 3 bases and V by 4 bases; bases with no gene match: 8.

This chain connects TRBV5-8 to TRBJ2-1; a possible D gene is TRBD2 (6 bases). Germline V gene sequence: CDR1 SGHTS, CDR2 YDEGEE. V was pared by 4 bases and J by 2 bases, with 13 bases between. The CDR3 extends over 15 amino acids. CDR3 nucleotide sequence: TGTGCCAGCAGCGTGGAGGGGAAAACCTACAATGAGCAGTTCTTC. Translated, it gives CASSVEGKTYNEQFF.

This clone occurred once. CDR3 amino acids: CASSLEGRLNTEAFF. The DNA of the CDR3 is TGTGCCAGCAGCTTAGAGGGCAGACTGAACACTGAAGCTTTCTTT. This chain links TRBV11-2 with TRBJ1-1; D remains ambiguous. The V gene's germline CDR1 is SGHAT and CDR2 FQNNGV. V was cut by 0 bases and J by 0 bases, with 8 bases left in between. The CDR3 loop spans 15 amino acids.

This clone showed up just a few times. Other DNA sequences in this specimen translate into the identical CDR3. The J gene is TRBJ2-7, the V gene TRBV5-1; 7 bases are shared with TRBD2. The germline gives CDR1 SGHRS, CDR2 YFSETQ. J was trimmed by 3 bases and V by 1 base; bases with no gene match: 1. This CDR3 has 13 residues. CDR3 in amino acids: CASSLSGNYEQYF. The CDR3 bases are TGCGCCAGCAGCTTGAGCGGGAACTACGAGCAGTACTTC.

This sequence joins TRBV30 and TRBJ2-3; D remains ambiguous. Germline-derived CDR1 and CDR2 are GTSNPN and SVGIG (reference sequence). V lost 1 base and J 3 bases, leaving 5 bases between the germline ends. There are 12 residues in the CDR3. The DNA of the CDR3 is TGTGCCTGGAGTGATCTTACAGATACGCAGTATTTT. It translates to CAWSDLTDTQYF.

The chain employs TRBV5-4 and TRBJ2-7, with 11 bases matching TRBD2. Germline assignment: CDR1 SGHNT and CDR2 YYREEE (reference sequence). The CDR3 sequence is 15 residues long. V gave up 0 bases and J gave up 2 bases; unmatched junction bases: 1. CDR3 bases: TGTGCCAGCAGCTTGGAACTAGCGGGGGCCTACGAGCAGTACTTC. Protein sequence: CASSLELAGAYEQYF.

The gene calls are TRBV5-1 and TRBJ2-5; 7 nucleotides line up with TRBD1. The J call is uncertain, as TRBJ2-7 better fits the DNA end. Germline V CDR1 and CDR2: SGHRS, YFSETQ. This CDR3 comprises 14 residues. The CDR3 loop reads CASSWDSHSYEQYF. CDR3 nucleotide sequence: TGCGCCAGCAGCTGGGACAGTCACTCCTACGAGCAGTACTTC.

The chain is built from TRBV30 and TRBJ1-5, with TRBD1 matching 8 bases. The junction had 1 base not matched to a gene; V was cut back by 4 bases and J by 2 bases. The V gene's germline CDR1 is GTSNPN and CDR2 SVGIG (reference sequence). The CDR3 loop spans 13 amino acids. The CDR3 region has the DNA TGTGCCTGGACGGGACAGGGCAATCAGCCCCAGCATTTT. Translation: CAWTGQGNQPQHF.

The rearrangement links TRBV21-1 to TRBJ1-6; the D call in the table, TRBD1, was not verified against the DNA. TRBV21-1 corresponds to a pseudogene. The CDR3 loop spans 15 amino acids. CDR3 in amino acids: CARMFETSYNSPLHF. The CDR3 region has the DNA TGTGCCAGGATGTTTGAGACATCCTATAATTCACCCCTCCACTTT.

The CDR3 DNA is TGTGCCAGCAGCCCAACGCCCTGGATCCCGGGACAGGGGGCCAACGTCCTGACTTTC. Protein: CASSPTPWIPGQGANVLTF. V is TRBV7-3 and J is TRBJ2-6; 7 bases fit TRBD1. This CDR3 comprises 19 residues. With 5 bases clipped from V and 4 bases from J, the junction kept 17 bases outside the gene matches. Germline V gene lookup returns CDR1 SGHTA and CDR2 FQGTGA.

The chain carries TRBV7-9 and TRBJ2-7; 11 nucleotides agree with TRBD2. The CDR3 spans 15 residues. Germline lookup yields CDR1 SEHNR and CDR2 FQNEAQ (reference sequence). V was clipped by 2 bases and J by 5 bases; unmatched bases: 5. In nucleotides, the CDR3 is TGTGCCAGCAGCTTAAAACTAGCGGGAGTGGACGAGCAGTACTTC. The encoded protein is CASSLKLAGVDEQYF.

The genes are TRBV10-3 and TRBJ1-6; D is undetermined. The ends were cut back, 3 bases at V and 2 bases at J, with 8 bases in the middle. Germline values: CDR1 ENHRY, CDR2 SYGVKD. This CDR3 region has 15 residues. In DNA, the CDR3 is TGTGCCATCAGTGAAAGAGTCCCCTATAATTCACCCCTCCACTTT. Its protein product is CAISERVPYNSPLHF.

The rearrangement links TRBV4-3 to TRBJ1-1, with D maybe TRBD1 (5 bases). Deletions cut 0 bases from V and 6 bases from J, with 20 bases between. This CDR3 spans 17 amino acids. Germline CDR1 is LGHNA and CDR2 is YSLEER. CDR3 sequence reads: CASSQDHRTSAVAEAFF. CDR3 DNA sequence: TGCGCCAGCAGCCAAGATCACAGGACCTCGGCCGTCGCTGAAGCTTTCTTT.

The rearrangement uses TRBV6-1 and TRBJ2-7, with 9 bases identical to TRBD1. Germline V gene lookup returns CDR1 MNHNS and CDR2 SASEGT. This CDR3 has 14 amino acids. Germline trimming cut 8 bases from V and 5 bases from J; bases unmatched to any gene: 10. The CDR3 region is CASGWGQGANEQYF. As DNA, the CDR3 is TGTGCCAGCGGATGGGGACAGGGCGCAAACGAGCAGTACTTC.

This sequence joins TRBV28 and TRBJ2-7; D call uncertain. V was clipped by 3 bases and J by 0 bases, with 18 bases between them. Germline V gene sequence: CDR1 MDHEN, CDR2 SYDVKM. The CDR3 has 17 amino acids. The DNA for the CDR3 is TGTGCCAGCAGTTTGTATTCGTGGCAGGAAACCTCCTACGAGCAGTACTTC. Translating it yields CASSLYSWQETSYEQYF.

This clone appeared a single time. V and J are TRBV15 and TRBJ1-3; D gene unclear. Per germline, CDR1 LNHNV and CDR2 YYDKDF (reference sequence). The CDR3 contains 13 residues. V was trimmed by 5 bases and J by 3 bases, leaving 8 bases between them. CDR3 DNA: TGTGCCACCAGCCAGGTTATTGGAAACACCATATATTTT. It is translated as CATSQVIGNTIYF. Using reference TRBV15 and TRBJ1-3 for the parts outside the CDR3, the full variable domain is DAMVIQNPRYQVTQFGKPVTLSCSQTLNHNVMYWYQQKSSQAPKLLFHYYDKDFNNEADTPDNFQSRRPNTSFCFLDIRSPGLGDTAMYLCATSQVIGNTIYFGEGSWLTVV.

The chain joins TRBV9 to TRBJ1-1; 7 positions agree with TRBD1. Germline V gives CDR1 SGDLS, CDR2 YYNGEE. V lost 3 bases and J lost 1; bases outside the gene matches: 6. This CDR3 region has 15 residues. This CDR3 reads CASSAPGTANTEAFF. DNA of the CDR3: TGTGCCAGCAGCGCCCCCGGGACAGCGAACACTGAAGCTTTCTTT.

The chain carries TRBV6-6 and TRBJ1-1; D remains ambiguous. Germline V gives CDR1 MNHNY, CDR2 SVGAGI (reference sequence). There are 15 residues in the CDR3. V lost 4 bases to trimming and J lost 4 bases, with 16 bases between them. The CDR3 here is CASSSHMRDGTEAFF. The DNA for the CDR3 is TGTGCCAGCAGTTCCCATATGAGGGATGGCACTGAAGCTTTCTTT.

The V and J genes are TRBV15 and TRBJ2-7; 9 bases line up with TRBD2. The CDR3 totals 15 residues. From germline, CDR1 is LNHNV and CDR2 YYDKDF (reference sequence). The V gene end was trimmed by 3 bases and the J gene end by 2 bases; junction bases not matched to a gene: 5. The CDR3 region has the DNA TGTGCCACCAGCAGGGATCTAGCGGGAACCTACGAGCAGTACTTC. Protein sequence: CATSRDLAGTYEQYF. Full variable domain (rest looked up from reference TRBV15 and TRBJ2-7): DAMVIQNPRYQVTQFGKPVTLSCSQTLNHNVMYWYQQKSSQAPKLLFHYYDKDFNNEADTPDNFQSRRPNTSFCFLDIRSPGLGDTAMYLCATSRDLAGTYEQYFGPGTRLTVT.

This sequence joins TRBV5-4 and TRBJ2-5, with TRBD1 identical over 11 bases. Looked up from germline, CDR1 is SGHNT and CDR2 is YYREEE (reference sequence). There are 15 residues in the CDR3. V lost 3 bases to trimming and J lost 5 bases; unmatched junction nucleotides: 6. The CDR3: CASSSGQGDGETQYF. In DNA form, the CDR3 reads TGTGCCAGCAGCTCGGGACAGGGGGATGGGGAGACCCAGTACTTC. The complete variable domain, with remaining parts taken from reference TRBV5-4 and TRBJ2-5, reads ETGVTQSPTHLIKTRGQQVTLRCSSQSGHNTVSWYQQALGQGPQFIFQYYREEENGRGNFPPRFSGLQFPNYSSELNVNALELDDSALYLCASSSGQGDGETQYFGPGTRLLVL.

The V and J genes are TRBV4-2 and TRBJ2-7, with TRBD1 matching over 7 bases. After removal of 4 bases from V and 0 bases from J, the junction contained 6 bases not matched to a gene. There are 15 residues in the CDR3. The germline CDR1 and CDR2 sequences are LGHNA and YNFKEQ. The CDR3 loop is CASSPPGTDSYEQYF. The CDR3 nucleotides read TGTGCCAGCAGCCCACCCGGGACAGACTCCTACGAGCAGTACTTC.